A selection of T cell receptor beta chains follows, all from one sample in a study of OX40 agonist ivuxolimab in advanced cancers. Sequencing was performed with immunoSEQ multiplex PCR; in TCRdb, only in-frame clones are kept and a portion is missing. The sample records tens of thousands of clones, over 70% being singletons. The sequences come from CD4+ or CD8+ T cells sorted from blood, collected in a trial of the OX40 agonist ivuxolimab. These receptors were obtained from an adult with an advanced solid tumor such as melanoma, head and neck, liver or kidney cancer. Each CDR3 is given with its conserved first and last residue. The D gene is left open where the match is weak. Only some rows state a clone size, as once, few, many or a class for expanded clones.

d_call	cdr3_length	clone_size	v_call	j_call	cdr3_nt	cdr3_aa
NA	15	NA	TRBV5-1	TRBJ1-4	TGCGCCAGCAGCTTGGCCGTAGGGGAGGGGGAAAAACTGTTTTTT	CASSLAVGEGEKLFF
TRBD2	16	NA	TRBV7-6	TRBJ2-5	TGTGCCAGCAGTACAGACGGACTAGCGGGGGGGCCGACCCAGTACTTC	CASSTDGLAGGPTQYF
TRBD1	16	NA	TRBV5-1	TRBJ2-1	TGCGCCAGCAGCCTCCGGGACAGCGGCTTTTACAATGAGCAGTTCTTC	CASSLRDSGFYNEQFF
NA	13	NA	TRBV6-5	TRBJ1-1	TGTGCCAGCAGCCGATCGAGGGAAACTGAAGCTTTCTTT	CASSRSRETEAFF
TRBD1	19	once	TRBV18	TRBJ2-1	TGTGCCAGCTCACCACCGCAGGGGGCTTCTCTTCGGGCTAACAATGAGCAGTTCTTC	CASSPPQGASLRANNEQFF
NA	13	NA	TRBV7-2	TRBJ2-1	TGTGCCAGCAAAGGGCAGGGAAACAATGAGCAGTTCTTC	CASKGQGNNEQFF
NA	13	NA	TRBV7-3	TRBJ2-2	TGTGCCAGCAGCTTCAGGACAACCGGGGAGCTGTTTTTT	CASSFRTTGELFF
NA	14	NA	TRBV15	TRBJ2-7	TGTGCCACCAGCAGAGGCGGACAAGACTACGAGCAGTACTTC	CATSRGGQDYEQYF
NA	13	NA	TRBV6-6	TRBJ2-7	TGTGCCAGCAGCTTCGACCGCTTCGGGCAGCAGTACTTC	CASSFDRFGQQYF
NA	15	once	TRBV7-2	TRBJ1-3	TGTGCCAGCAGCTTAGGTGCTCCAGAAGGAAACACCATATATTTT	CASSLGAPEGNTIYF
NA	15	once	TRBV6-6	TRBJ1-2	TGTGCCAGCAGTTATTCGACCGAGTCCAACTATGGCTACACCTTC	CASSYSTESNYGYTF
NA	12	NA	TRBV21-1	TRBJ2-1	TGTGCCAGCATACCAGGCTACAATGAGCAGTTCTTC	CASIPGYNEQFF
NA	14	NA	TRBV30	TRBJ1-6	TGTGCCTGGAGTGTACTGGGGAAGGAATCACCCCTCCACTTT	CAWSVLGKESPLHF
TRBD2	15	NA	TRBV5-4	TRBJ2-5	TGTGCCAGCAGCTTGGCTCTGGGGAGGGAAGAGACCCAGTACTTC	CASSLALGREETQYF
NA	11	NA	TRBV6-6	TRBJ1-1	TGTGCCTCGGAGGGGGGGAATGAAGCTTTCTTT	CASEGGNEAFF
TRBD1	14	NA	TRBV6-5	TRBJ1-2	TGTGCCAGCAGCCCAGGGACAGACAACTATGGCTACACCTTC	CASSPGTDNYGYTF
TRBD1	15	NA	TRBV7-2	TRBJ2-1	TGTGCCAGCAGCTTTGACAGGGGCTCCTACAATGAGCAGTTCTTC	CASSFDRGSYNEQFF
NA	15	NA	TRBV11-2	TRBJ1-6	TGTGCCAGCAGCTTCACAGGGTCATATAATTCACCCCTCCACTTT	CASSFTGSYNSPLHF
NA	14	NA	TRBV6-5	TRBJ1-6	TGTGCCAGCAGTTACTCGTCTGGGGGATCACCCCTCCACTTT	CASSYSSGGSPLHF
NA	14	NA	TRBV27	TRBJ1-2	TGTGCCAGTTCTCGCGGGAATTGGGACTATGGCTACACCTTC	CASSRGNWDYGYTF
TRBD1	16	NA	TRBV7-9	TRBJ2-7	TGTGCCAGCAGCTCCCCGCTGGGACAGGGGGCCTACGAGCAGTACTTC	CASSSPLGQGAYEQYF
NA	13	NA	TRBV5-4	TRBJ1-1	TGTGCCAGCACGCCTCAAATCGGGACAGAAGCTTTCTTT	CASTPQIGTEAFF
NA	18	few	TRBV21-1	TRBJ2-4	TGTGCCAGACGACGCCCGGGCAAGCCCCGAAACCTCGGAAACATTCAGTACTTC	CARRRPGKPRNLGNIQYF
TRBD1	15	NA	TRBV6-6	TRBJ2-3	TGTGCCAGCAGAAAAACAGGGGGGAGAGTGGATACGCAGTATTTT	CASRKTGGRVDTQYF
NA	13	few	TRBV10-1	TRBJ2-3	TGCGCCAGCAGCAGGGATCCGGCAGATACGCAGTATTTT	CASSRDPADTQYF
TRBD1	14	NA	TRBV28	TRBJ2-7	TGTGCCACCAGGGACAGGCGGGCCCTCTACGAGCAGTACTTC	CATRDRRALYEQYF
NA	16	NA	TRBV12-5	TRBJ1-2	TGTGCTAGTGGTTTGATGTACAGGTCCCAGCTGGGTGGCTACACCTTC	CASGLMYRSQLGGYTF
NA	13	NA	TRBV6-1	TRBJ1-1	TGTGCCAGCAGATGGACGGTGAACACTGAAGCTTTCTTT	CASRWTVNTEAFF
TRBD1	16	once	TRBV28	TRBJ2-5	TGTGCCAGCAGTTGGGAAGGGACAGTAGAACAAGAGACCCAGTACTTC	CASSWEGTVEQETQYF
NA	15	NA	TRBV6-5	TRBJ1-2	TGTGCCAGCAGTTACTCGACGGCAGGCGAGGATGGCTACACCTTC	CASSYSTAGEDGYTF
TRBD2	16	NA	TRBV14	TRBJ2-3	TGTGCCAGCAGCCGACCGGGACTCTATGGCGGGGGTACGCAGTATTTT	CASSRPGLYGGGTQYF
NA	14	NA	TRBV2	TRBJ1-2	TGTGCCAGCAGTGAAGAACAAGGCGGCTATGGCTACACCTTC	CASSEEQGGYGYTF
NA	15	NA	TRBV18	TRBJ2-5	TGTGCCAGCTCACCACATAAGGGGTCAGGAGAGACCCAGTACTTC	CASSPHKGSGETQYF
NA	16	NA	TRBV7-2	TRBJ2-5	TGTGCCAGCAGCTCCCGGTCTACTAGAATCCAAGAGACCCAGTACTTC	CASSSRSTRIQETQYF
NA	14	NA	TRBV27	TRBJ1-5	TGTGCCAGCACCGAAGAGGGAACTAGCCAGCCCCAGCATTTT	CASTEEGTSQPQHF
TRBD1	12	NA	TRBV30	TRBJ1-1	TGTGCCTGGAGTGTTTGGGAGGGGGCAGATTTCTTT	CAWSVWEGADFF
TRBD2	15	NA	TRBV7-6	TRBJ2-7	TGTGCCAGCAGCCAACAAACTAGCGGGACCTACGAGCAGTACTTC	CASSQQTSGTYEQYF
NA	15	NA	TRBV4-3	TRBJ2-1	TGCGCCAGCAGCCAAGACGAGAGGGGATACAATGAGCAGTTCTTC	CASSQDERGYNEQFF
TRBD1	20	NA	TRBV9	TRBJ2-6	TGTGCCAGCAGCGTAGCTTCGGGACAGGGGGCAAGGATAGGGGCCAACGTCCTGACTTTC	CASSVASGQGARIGANVLTF
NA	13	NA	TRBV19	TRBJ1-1	TGTGCCAGTCGCACAGTTGTGAACACTGAAGCTTTCTTT	CASRTVVNTEAFF
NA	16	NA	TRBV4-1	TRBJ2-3	TGCGCCAGCAGCCAAGGGCCAGGGGGACTCCCAGATACGCAGTATTTT	CASSQGPGGLPDTQYF
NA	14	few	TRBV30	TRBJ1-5	TGTGCCTGGAGGCCGGTGGGGCGCAATCAGCCCCAGCATTTT	CAWRPVGRNQPQHF
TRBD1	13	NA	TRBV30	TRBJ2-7	TGTGCCTGGAGTGGGGACAGGGGCTACGAGCAGTACTTC	CAWSGDRGYEQYF
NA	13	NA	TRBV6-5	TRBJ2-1	TGTGCCAGCTCACTAGGGGTTTTCAATGAGCAGTTCTTC	CASSLGVFNEQFF
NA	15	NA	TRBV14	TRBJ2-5	TGTGCCAGCAGCCAAGGAAAAAGAGCGTTCGAGACCCAGTACTTC	CASSQGKRAFETQYF
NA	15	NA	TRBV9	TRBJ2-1	TGTGCCAGCAGCGTCCGGTCAGGGGGGCACAATGAGCAGTTCTTC	CASSVRSGGHNEQFF